The rows below give T cell receptor beta chains drawn from one sample of a study of cytomegalovirus exposure and HLA in healthy donors. Method: immunoSEQ multiplex PCR; TCRdb's copy keeps in-frame clones and lacks some. This table holds about 200,000 clones, around 83% found once. The sample taken for sequencing was PBMCs. Receptor source: a woman aged 18-29 years in good health and CMV-seronegative. CDR3s include the opening cysteine and the closing phenylalanine or tryptophan. D genes are given only for firm matches. Only some rows state a clone size, as once, few, many or a class for expanded clones.

V	D	J	size	DNA	CDR3
TRBV27	.	TRBJ1-1	.	TGTGCCAGCGGGGGATGGGCGGGACTTACTGAAGCTTTCTTT	CASGGWAGLTEAFF
TRBV28	.	TRBJ2-1	.	TGTGCCAGCAGTTTAGGGCCAGGGGTTAATGAGCAGTTCTTC	CASSLGPGVNEQFF
TRBV11-3	TRBD2	TRBJ2-3	.	TGTGCCAGCAGCCGATGGAGCGGTAGGCGGGAGGGGGAGGATACGCAGTATTTT	CASSRWSGRREGEDTQYF
TRBV11-3	TRBD2	TRBJ2-3	.	TGTGCCAGCAGCTTCAGTAGCGGGATGGATACGCAGTATTTT	CASSFSSGMDTQYF
TRBV15	TRBD1	TRBJ1-2	.	TGTGCCACCAGCAGAGACCTCTCGGACAGGAACTATGGCTACACCTTC	CATSRDLSDRNYGYTF
TRBV5-1	.	TRBJ2-3	.	TGCGCCAGCAGCTTGGTGGGGGCGGATACGCAGTATTTT	CASSLVGADTQYF
TRBV5-1	.	TRBJ2-6	.	TGCGCCAGCAGCTTTAAGGAGGTGGGCTCTGGGGCCAACGTCCTGACTTTC	CASSFKEVGSGANVLTF
TRBV5-1	.	TRBJ2-1	few	TGCGCCAGCAGCTCAGGTACTGAGCAGTTCTTC	CASSSGTEQFF
TRBV4-1	TRBD1	TRBJ1-2	.	TGCGCCAGCAGCCACCAACAGGGGAAAGGTGGCTACACCTTC	CASSHQQGKGGYTF
TRBV9	TRBD2	TRBJ2-7	.	TGTGCCAGCAGCGTGGGGAGGACTAGCGGGACCTACGAGCAGTACTTC	CASSVGRTSGTYEQYF
TRBV29-1	TRBD1	TRBJ2-3	.	TGCAGCGCGACAGGGGGCCTCACAGATACGCAGTATTTT	CSATGGLTDTQYF
TRBV5-4	.	TRBJ1-1	.	TGTGCCAGCAGCTTCGACGGGTTCGGGAACACTGAAGCTTTCTTT	CASSFDGFGNTEAFF
TRBV28	TRBD1	TRBJ2-7	.	TGTGCCAGCAGTTTCCGAACAGGGGGGTACGAGCAGTACTTC	CASSFRTGGYEQYF
TRBV30	TRBD1	TRBJ1-1	once	TGTGCCTGGGAAAGCAGGGGGAGAACTGAAGCTTTCTTT	CAWESRGRTEAFF
TRBV5-6	.	TRBJ1-5	few	TGTGCCAGCAGCTTGTATAATCAGCCCCAGCATTTT	CASSLYNQPQHF
TRBV19	.	TRBJ1-1	.	TGTGCCAGTAGCCCGGGAACTGAAGCTTTCTTT	CASSPGTEAFF
TRBV5-1	TRBD2	TRBJ2-1	.	TGCGCCAGCAGCTTGACTAGCGGGAGGCAAAATGAGCAGTTCTTC	CASSLTSGRQNEQFF
TRBV7-9	.	TRBJ2-3	.	TGTGCCAGCAGCATTAGCGAGGCGGGGTATTTT	CASSISEAGYF
TRBV12-5	.	TRBJ2-1	.	TGTGCTAGTGGTTTGAGATCGCCCGGACAAATGGGGCTACTGTCCTACAATGAGCAGTTCTTC	CASGLRSPGQMGLLSYNEQFF
TRBV27	TRBD2	TRBJ2-2	.	TGTGCCAGCAGTTTATCGGGTGGGCGGGGGACTCCGGGCACCGGGGAGCTGTTTTTT	CASSLSGGRGTPGTGELFF
TRBV28	TRBD1	TRBJ2-1	.	TGTGCCGGCAGTCGAGAGACAGGGGGCGCATACAATGAGCAGTTCTTC	CAGSRETGGAYNEQFF
TRBV7-2	.	TRBJ1-5	.	TGTGCCAGCAGCTTAGGATCAAGGGGGTACAATCAGCCCCAGCATTTT	CASSLGSRGYNQPQHF
TRBV7-2	TRBD1	TRBJ1-2	.	TGTGCCAGCAGCCGGGACAGCTATGGCTACACCTTC	CASSRDSYGYTF
TRBV7-2	TRBD2	TRBJ2-5	.	TGTGCCAGCAGCTACTCAGCGGGAGGTGAGACCCAGTACTTC	CASSYSAGGETQYF
TRBV19	.	TRBJ2-7	.	TGTGCCAGTAGTATAGAAGAGGGCTACGAGCAGTACTTC	CASSIEEGYEQYF
TRBV2	.	TRBJ1-4	.	TGTGCCGCCGACGGGGGAAGGGATGAAAAACTGTTTTTT	CAADGGRDEKLFF
TRBV14	.	TRBJ1-2	.	TGTGCCAGCAGCCAAGACAGAGGCTACACCTTC	CASSQDRGYTF
TRBV19	.	TRBJ2-2	.	TGTGCCAGTAGAACAGGGAACACCGGGGAGCTGTTTTTT	CASRTGNTGELFF
TRBV29-1	.	TRBJ2-1	.	TGCAGCGTTCCTTCTAGCGTCTCCTACAATGAGCAGTTCTTC	CSVPSSVSYNEQFF
TRBV6-5	TRBD1	TRBJ1-2	.	TGTGCCAGCAGTTACGTGGATGGGACAGGGGGTTCCGGCTACACCTTC	CASSYVDGTGGSGYTF
TRBV20-1	.	TRBJ2-1	once	TGCAGTGCCTCCCGGACTTGTGAGCAGTTCTTC	CSASRTCEQFF
TRBV19	TRBD1	TRBJ1-5	.	TGTGCCAGTTGGACAGGTCAAAGCAATCAGCCCCAGCATTTT	CASWTGQSNQPQHF
TRBV19	.	TRBJ2-7	.	TGTGCCAGTAGTATGCGAAGTGGGCCGGGGGACTACGAGCAGTACTTC	CASSMRSGPGDYEQYF
TRBV4-2	.	TRBJ2-7	.	TGTGCCAGCAGCCAAGAACGAGGAGAGCCCTACGAGCAGTACTTC	CASSQERGEPYEQYF
TRBV18	TRBD2	TRBJ2-1	once	TGTGCCAGCTCACCAAGCATTACTAGCGGCCCAGAGGGGTTCTTC	CASSPSITSGPEGFF
TRBV19	.	TRBJ2-1	.	TGTGCCAGCCGCAGGGCATCGAGCTCCTACAATGAGCAGTTCTTC	CASRRASSSYNEQFF
TRBV7-9	TRBD1	TRBJ1-5	.	TGTGCCAGCAGCTCTACAGGGGCCATGCAGCCCCAGCATTTT	CASSSTGAMQPQHF
TRBV19	.	TRBJ1-5	.	TGTGCCAGTAGTATAGAAGGAGCACAGCCCCAGCATTTT	CASSIEGAQPQHF
TRBV28	.	TRBJ2-7	.	TGTGCCAGCAGTTTTTTTAGGACAAGTCCTTACGAGCAGTACTTC	CASSFFRTSPYEQYF
TRBV2	.	TRBJ2-2	many	TGTGCCAGCAGTAACGGGAGGAACACCGGGGAGCTGTTTTTT	CASSNGRNTGELFF
TRBV6-5	.	TRBJ1-1	.	TGTGCCAGCAGTTACGGCGACAGAAGTGAAGCTTTCTTT	CASSYGDRSEAFF
TRBV7-9	TRBD1	TRBJ2-2	few	TGTGCCAGCCAGGGGGCCCTAACCGGGGAGCTGTTTTTT	CASQGALTGELFF
TRBV5-1	TRBD1	TRBJ2-7	.	TGCGCCAGCAGCAGCGCGACAGGGGGCTACGAGCAGTACTTC	CASSSATGGYEQYF
TRBV14	.	TRBJ2-1	.	TGTGCCAGCAGCCCCCTAGGCCCCCGACAGGATGAGCAGTTCTTC	CASSPLGPRQDEQFF
TRBV27	TRBD2	TRBJ2-3	.	TGTGCCAGCATGAAAAAGACTAGCGGGAGTATCGGTACGCAGTATTTT	CASMKKTSGSIGTQYF
TRBV7-9	TRBD2	TRBJ2-2	.	TGTGCCAGCAGCTCTCGACTAGCGGGAGGCACCGGGGAGCTGTTTTTT	CASSSRLAGGTGELFF
TRBV29-1	.	TRBJ2-6	.	TGCAGCGCCTCCGTTCCCGGGGCCAACGTCCTGACTTTC	CSASVPGANVLTF
TRBV19	.	TRBJ2-3	few	TGTGCCAGTAGTATAGCTCCTATCTTAGGCACAGATACGCAGTATTTT	CASSIAPILGTDTQYF
TRBV29-1	TRBD2	TRBJ2-3	.	TGCAGCGTTGGACTAGCGGGAGCCCCAGATACGCAGTATTTT	CSVGLAGAPDTQYF
TRBV5-1	.	TRBJ2-6	.	TGCGCCAGCAGCTTGGTCGCAGGGGGGATCGGGGCCAACGTCCTGACTTTC	CASSLVAGGIGANVLTF
TRBV7-9	TRBD1	TRBJ1-2	.	TGTGCCAGCAGCTTGGGACAGGGGGATCGGCTCTATGGCTACACCTTC	CASSLGQGDRLYGYTF
TRBV29-1	TRBD2	TRBJ2-1	.	TGCAGCGCGGGACTAGCGGACTACAATGAGCAGTTCTTC	CSAGLADYNEQFF
TRBV9	TRBD2	TRBJ2-7	.	TGTGCCAGCAGCGTATCGGGAGGACCCTCCTACGAGCAGTACTTC	CASSVSGGPSYEQYF
TRBV18	TRBD1	TRBJ1-1	few	TGTGCCAGCTCACCAAGACAGGGGGCACCGGACGAAGCTTTCTTT	CASSPRQGAPDEAFF
TRBV19	TRBD1	TRBJ2-1	.	TGTGCCAGTAGTATGGGACAGGGTAAAGGGACTCTCCGAAATGAGCAGTTCTTC	CASSMGQGKGTLRNEQFF